The T cell receptor beta chain described here comes from a study of regulatory T cells in long-lasting Graves disease. With iRepertoire HTBI primers and Arm-PCR of CDR3 regions, TCR beta libraries were built. Via MiXCR, TCRdb re-called the multiplex PCR reads, giving one row per CDR3 protein. The sample carries 400,000 to 500,000 distinct CDR3 sequences, around 23% recorded once. Noted time point: persistent/refractory GD, antithyroid drugs over 5 years with positive TRAb. PBMC-derived RNA was used for the TCR library. CDR3 length equals 16 residues. CDR1 and CDR2 (germline): SGHTS, YDEGEE. Trimming pared 4 bases from V and 5 bases from J, leaving 22 bases between.

Sequencing used peripheral blood mononuclear cells (PBMCs), obtained when the disease was refractory, from a patient treated with antithyroid drugs. The genes are TRBV5-8 and TRBJ2-7, with a tentative D call TRBD1 (6 bases). The sequence was collected from a female donor with Graves disease. CDR3 in amino acids: CASSMTRFGTINEQYF. The CDR3 DNA reads TGTGCCAGCAGCATGACTCGATTTGGGACAATAAACGAGCAGTACTTC.